This T cell receptor (beta chain) was captured by sequencing in a study of beta chain features in type 1 diabetes. Study-level findings and limits: Shortening that was moderate but significant affected the TCRB CDR3s of Type 1 diabetes patients in all four CD4+ subsets. Any HLA-type effect on TCRB rearrangement remained unresolved here.

Germline lookup yields CDR1 MDHEN and CDR2 SYDVKM. V gave up 10 bases and J gave up 3 bases, with 13 bases separating them. There are 13 residues in the CDR3. One heparinised draw of blood, averaging about 110 mL, came from each donor. Sorted populations all exceeded 95% purity. The sample holds many counts of this clone. Its specificity is unknown. Of the isolated RNA, all was reverse transcribed, and so the sequenced material was expressed TCRB transcripts. The table came from immunoSEQ multiplex PCR; TCRdb's copy has only in-frame clones and leaves some out. Among fewer than 350,000 clones listed, 7% to 9% were seen once.

The chain links TRBV28 to TRBJ1-5; possibly TRBD1 for D (6 bases). Sequenced input: central memory CD4+ T cells from blood. The receptor was isolated from a woman aged 18-29 years in good health. CDR3 coding DNA: TGTGCCACCGGACAGAGCCACAATCAGCCCCAGCATTTT. This encodes CATGQSHNQPQHF.